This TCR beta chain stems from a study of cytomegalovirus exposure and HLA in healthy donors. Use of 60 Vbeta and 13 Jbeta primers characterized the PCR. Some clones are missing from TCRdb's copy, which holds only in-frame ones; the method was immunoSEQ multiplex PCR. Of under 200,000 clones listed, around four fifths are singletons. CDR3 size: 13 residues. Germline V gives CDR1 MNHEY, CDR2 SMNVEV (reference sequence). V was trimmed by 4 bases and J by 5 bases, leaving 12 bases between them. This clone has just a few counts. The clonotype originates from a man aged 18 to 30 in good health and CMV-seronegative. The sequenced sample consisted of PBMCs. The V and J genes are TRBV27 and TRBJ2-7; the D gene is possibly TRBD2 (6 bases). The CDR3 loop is CASSWLGGDEQYF. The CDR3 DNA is TGTGCCAGCAGTTGGCTCGGAGGGGACGAGCAGTACTTC.